This T cell receptor (beta chain) was sequenced in a study of T cells expressing NK-cell markers. Study context: According to the study, TCR beta repertoires originated from sorted CD3+CD56+NKG2C+, CD3+CD56+NKG2C- and CD3+CD56-NKG2C+ T cells. Just one sequenced donor of eight was HCMV-seronegative, while seven were seropositive. Findings of the study overall: In about six donors, dominant NKG2C+ clonotypes were about 1.0-8% of CD8+ T cells.

Remarks on this clonotype: Its antigen is currently unknown.

The CDR3 loop spans 14 amino acids. It was by 5'RACE template switching with UMIs that TCR beta cDNA was made. TCRdb re-called the 5' RACE reads and catalogs CDR3 proteins one per entry, DNA excluded. In total, the table holds 350,000 to 450,000 distinct CDR3 sequences. Input material: blood T cells: a sorted CD56 or NKG2C T cell subset, CD4+ or CD8+ T cells, or bulk PBMC T cells (not recorded which). The clonotype comes from a man aged 18-75 years in good health. The chain couples TRBV12-3 or TRBV12-4 to TRBJ1-2; TCRdb designates TRBD1, a call that cannot be tested without DNA. CDR3 loop: CASSPQGKVKGYTF.